The sequence of this T cell receptor (beta chain) was determined in a study of cytomegalovirus exposure and HLA in healthy donors. V was clipped by 5 bases and J by 0 bases, with 9 bases between them. CDR1 is LNHDA and CDR2 is SQIVND in the germline V gene (reference sequence). The length of the CDR3 is 14 residues. Points on this clone: Its specificity is unknown.

General study results and limits: When analyzed later, a missense DCLRE1C variant was found to be linked to TCR beta V- and J-gene trimming. A list of approximately 160 TCR beta chains associated with cytomegalovirus was given. Presence/absence analyses supposed approximately even sequencing depth among donors.

Vbeta (60) and Jbeta (13) primers were used in the PCR. Per the study methods: Unique TCR beta chains numbered roughly 80 million in a later analysis, with around 10 million shared. Profiled with immunoSEQ multiplex PCR; TCRdb holds only in-frame clones, not every one. The V and J calls and clone size come from that table; D and trimming were worked out from the DNA. The sample lists 150,000 to 170,000 clones, over 65% occurring once. The source of this sequence is a man aged 30-40 years in good health and CMV-seronegative. The chain carries TRBV19 and TRBJ2-3, with no clear D. Sequencing was performed on PBMCs. CDR3 DNA sequence: TGTGCCAGTAGTTCTACTGCTAGCACAGATACGCAGTATTTT. This translates into CASSSTASTDTQYF.